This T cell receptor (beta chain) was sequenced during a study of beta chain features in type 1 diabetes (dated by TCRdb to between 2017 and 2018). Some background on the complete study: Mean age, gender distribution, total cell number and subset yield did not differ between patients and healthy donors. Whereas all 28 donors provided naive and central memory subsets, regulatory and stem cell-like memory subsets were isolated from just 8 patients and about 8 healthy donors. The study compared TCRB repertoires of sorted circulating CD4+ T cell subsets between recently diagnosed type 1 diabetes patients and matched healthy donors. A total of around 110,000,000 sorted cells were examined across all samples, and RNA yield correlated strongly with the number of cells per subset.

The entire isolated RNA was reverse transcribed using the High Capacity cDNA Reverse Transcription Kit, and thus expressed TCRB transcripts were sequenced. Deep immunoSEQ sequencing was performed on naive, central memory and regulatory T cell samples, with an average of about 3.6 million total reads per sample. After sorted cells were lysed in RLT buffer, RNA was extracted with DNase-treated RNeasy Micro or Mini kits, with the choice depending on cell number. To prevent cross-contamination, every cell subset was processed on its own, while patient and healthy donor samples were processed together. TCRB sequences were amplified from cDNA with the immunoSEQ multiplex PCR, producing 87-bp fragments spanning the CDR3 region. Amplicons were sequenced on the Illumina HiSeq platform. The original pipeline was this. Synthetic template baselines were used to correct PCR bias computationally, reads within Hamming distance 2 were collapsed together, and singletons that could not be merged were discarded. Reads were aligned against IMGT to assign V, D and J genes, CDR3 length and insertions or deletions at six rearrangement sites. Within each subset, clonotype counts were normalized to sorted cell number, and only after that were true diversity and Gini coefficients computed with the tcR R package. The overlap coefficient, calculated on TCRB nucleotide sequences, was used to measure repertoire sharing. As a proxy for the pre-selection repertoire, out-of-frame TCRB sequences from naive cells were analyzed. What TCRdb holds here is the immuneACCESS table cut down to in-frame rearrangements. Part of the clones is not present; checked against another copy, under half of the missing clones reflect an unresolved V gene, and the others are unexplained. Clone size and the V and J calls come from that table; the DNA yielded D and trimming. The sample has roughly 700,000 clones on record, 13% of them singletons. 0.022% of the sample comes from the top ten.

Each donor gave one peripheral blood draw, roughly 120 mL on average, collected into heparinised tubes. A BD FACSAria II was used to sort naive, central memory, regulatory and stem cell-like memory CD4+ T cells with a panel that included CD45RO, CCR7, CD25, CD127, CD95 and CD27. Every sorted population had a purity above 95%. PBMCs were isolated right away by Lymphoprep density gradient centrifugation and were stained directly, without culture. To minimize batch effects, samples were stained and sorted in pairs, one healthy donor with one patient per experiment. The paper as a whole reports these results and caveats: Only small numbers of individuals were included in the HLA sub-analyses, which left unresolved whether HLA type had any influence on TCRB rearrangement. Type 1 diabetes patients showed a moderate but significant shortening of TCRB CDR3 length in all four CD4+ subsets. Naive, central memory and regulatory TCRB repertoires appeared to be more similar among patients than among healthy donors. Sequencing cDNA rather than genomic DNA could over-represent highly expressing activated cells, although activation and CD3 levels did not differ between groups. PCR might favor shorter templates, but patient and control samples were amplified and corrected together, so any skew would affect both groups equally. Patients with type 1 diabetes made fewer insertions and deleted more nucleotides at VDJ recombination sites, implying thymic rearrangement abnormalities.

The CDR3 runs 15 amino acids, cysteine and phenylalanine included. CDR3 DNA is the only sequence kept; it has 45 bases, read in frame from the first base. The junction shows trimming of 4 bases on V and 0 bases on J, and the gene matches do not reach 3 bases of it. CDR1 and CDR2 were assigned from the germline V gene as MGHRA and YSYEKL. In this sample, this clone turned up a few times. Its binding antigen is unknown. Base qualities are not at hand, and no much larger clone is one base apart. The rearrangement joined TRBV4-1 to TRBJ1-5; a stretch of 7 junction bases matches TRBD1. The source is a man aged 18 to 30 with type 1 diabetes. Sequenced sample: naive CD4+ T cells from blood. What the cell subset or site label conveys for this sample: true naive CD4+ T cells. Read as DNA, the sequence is TGCGCCAGCAGCCTAGGGACAGATAGCAATCAGCCCCAGCATTTT. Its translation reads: CASSLGTDSNQPQHF.